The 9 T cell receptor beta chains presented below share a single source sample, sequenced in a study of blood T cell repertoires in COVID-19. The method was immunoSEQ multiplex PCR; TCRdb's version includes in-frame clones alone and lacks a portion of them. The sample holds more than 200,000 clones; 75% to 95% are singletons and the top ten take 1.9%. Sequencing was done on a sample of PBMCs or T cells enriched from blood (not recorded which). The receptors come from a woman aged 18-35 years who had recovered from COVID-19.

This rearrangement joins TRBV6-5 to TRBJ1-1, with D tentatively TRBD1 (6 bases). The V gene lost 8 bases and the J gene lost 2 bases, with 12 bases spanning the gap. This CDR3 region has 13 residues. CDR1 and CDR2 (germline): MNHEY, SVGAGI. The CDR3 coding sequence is TGTGCCAGCTCGGGACATTTTAACACTGAAGCTTTCTTT. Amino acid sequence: CASSGHFNTEAFF.

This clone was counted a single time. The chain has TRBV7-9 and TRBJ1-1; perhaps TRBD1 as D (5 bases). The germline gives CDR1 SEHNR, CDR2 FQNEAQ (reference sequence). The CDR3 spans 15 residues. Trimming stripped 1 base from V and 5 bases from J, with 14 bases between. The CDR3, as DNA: TGTGCCAGCAGCTTAGAGGAGTCGGAGGGGACTGAAGCTTTCTTT. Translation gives CASSLEESEGTEAFF. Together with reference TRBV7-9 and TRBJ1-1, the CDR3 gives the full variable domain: DTGVSQNPRHKITKRGQNVTFRCDPISEHNRLYWYRQTLGQGPEFLTYFQNEAQLEKSRLLSDRFSAERPKGSFSTLEIQRTEQGDSAMYLCASSLEESEGTEAFFGQGTRLTVV.

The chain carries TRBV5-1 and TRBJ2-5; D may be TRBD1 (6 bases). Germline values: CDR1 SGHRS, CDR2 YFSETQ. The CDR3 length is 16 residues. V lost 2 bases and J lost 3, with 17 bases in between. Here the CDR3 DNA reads TGCGCCAGCAGCTTTAGTCTGGGGGCCCGAAAAGAGACCCAGTACTTC. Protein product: CASSFSLGARKETQYF.

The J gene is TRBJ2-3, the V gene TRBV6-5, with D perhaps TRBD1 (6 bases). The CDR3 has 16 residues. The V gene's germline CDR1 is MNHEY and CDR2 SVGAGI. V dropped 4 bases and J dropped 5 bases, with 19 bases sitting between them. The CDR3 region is CASSSRFVTQGDTQYF. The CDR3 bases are TGTGCCAGCAGTTCCCGTTTTGTTACACAGGGAGATACGCAGTATTTT.

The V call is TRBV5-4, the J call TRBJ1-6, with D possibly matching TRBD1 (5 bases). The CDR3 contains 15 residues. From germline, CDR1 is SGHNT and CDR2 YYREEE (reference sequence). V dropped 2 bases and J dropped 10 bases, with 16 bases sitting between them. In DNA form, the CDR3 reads TGTGCCAGCAGCTTCCGTGGGGGGTTGTTATCACCCCTCCACTTT. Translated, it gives CASSFRGGLLSPLHF.

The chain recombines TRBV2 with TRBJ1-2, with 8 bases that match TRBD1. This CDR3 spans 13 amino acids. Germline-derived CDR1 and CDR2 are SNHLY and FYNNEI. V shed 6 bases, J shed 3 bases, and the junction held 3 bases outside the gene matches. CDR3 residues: CASRKTGDYGYTF. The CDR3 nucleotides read TGTGCCAGCAGGAAGACAGGGGACTATGGCTACACCTTC. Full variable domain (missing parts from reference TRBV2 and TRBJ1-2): EPEVTQTPSHQVTQMGQEVILRCVPISNHLYFYWYRQILGQKVEFLVSFYNNEISEKSEIFDDQFSVERPDGSNFTLKIRSTKLEDSAMYFCASRKTGDYGYTFGSGTRLTVV.

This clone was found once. CDR3 nucleotides: TGTGCCACCAGTGACCCCGGAACAGGGGGCAGGGAGACCCAGTACTTC. Encoded protein: CATSDPGTGGRETQYF. J is TRBJ2-5 and V is TRBV24-1; 9 bases fit TRBD1. Germline V gene data show CDR1 as KGHDR and CDR2 as SFDVKD. The CDR3 totals 16 residues. Trimming took 4 bases from V and 5 from J; bases not matched to a gene: 10.

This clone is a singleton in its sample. CDR3: CAISDSGKSDGYTF. In DNA, the CDR3 is TGTGCCATCAGTGATTCAGGGAAATCCGATGGCTACACCTTC. This rearrangement joins TRBV10-3 to TRBJ1-2; D is possibly TRBD1 (5 bases). Trimming pared 3 bases from V and 6 bases from J, leaving 14 bases between. CDR1 is ENHRY and CDR2 is SYGVKD in the germline V gene. CDR3 size: 14 residues.

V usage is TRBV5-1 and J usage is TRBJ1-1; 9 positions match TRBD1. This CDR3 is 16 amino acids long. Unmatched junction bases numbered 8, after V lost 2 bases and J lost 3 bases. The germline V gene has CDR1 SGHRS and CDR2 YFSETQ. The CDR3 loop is CASSLGQGTGHTEAFF. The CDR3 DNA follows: TGCGCCAGCAGCTTAGGACAGGGGACTGGGCACACTGAAGCTTTCTTT.